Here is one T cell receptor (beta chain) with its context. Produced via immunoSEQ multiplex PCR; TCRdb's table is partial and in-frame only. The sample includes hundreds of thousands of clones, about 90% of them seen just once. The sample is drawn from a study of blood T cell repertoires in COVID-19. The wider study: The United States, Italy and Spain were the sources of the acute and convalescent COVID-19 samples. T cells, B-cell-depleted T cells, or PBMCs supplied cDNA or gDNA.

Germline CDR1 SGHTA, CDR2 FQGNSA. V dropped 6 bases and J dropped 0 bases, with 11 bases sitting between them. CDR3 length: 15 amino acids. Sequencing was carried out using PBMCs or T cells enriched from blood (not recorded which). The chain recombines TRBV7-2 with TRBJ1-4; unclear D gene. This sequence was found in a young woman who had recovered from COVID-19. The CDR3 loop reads CASRLSGTTNEKLFF. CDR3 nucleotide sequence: TGTGCCAGCAGGCTGTCCGGGACAACTAATGAAAAACTGTTTTTT.